Below, 5 T cell receptor beta chains from the same sample are listed, as sequenced in a study of T cell clusters in autoimmune cytopenias (dated by TCRdb to between 2019 and 2020). The sequencer was an Illumina MiSeq. Multiplex PCR with a touch-down protocol amplified TRB rearrangements, with the TRB-A and TRB-B primer pools combined in a single tube. After TCRdb reprocessed the reads, each CDR3 protein sequence was kept as one row, without DNA. The record for this sample contains around 15,000 distinct CDR3 sequences. Clones ranked in the top ten supply 2% to 2.5% of the sample. TRB amplification used approximately 250 ng of peripheral blood genomic DNA, approximately 41,000 genome equivalents, per sample. The material sequenced was peripheral blood. The receptors come from a human donor with an autoimmune cytopenia or autoimmune hepatitis (not recorded which).

The chain uses TRBV5-6 and TRBJ2-7. This CDR3 spans 15 amino acids. CDR1 and CDR2 from the germline V gene are SGHDT and YYEEEE. Here the CDR3 reads CASSLEVTVTYEQYF. The entire variable domain, with the rest obtained from reference TRBV5-6 and TRBJ2-7, is as follows: DAGVTQSPTHLIKTRGQQVTLRCSPKSGHDTVSWYQQALGQGPQFIFQYYEEEERQRGNFPDRFSGHQFPNYSSELNVNALLLGDSALYLCASSLEVTVTYEQYFGPGTRLTVT.

This sequence joins TRBV12-3 or TRBV12-4 and TRBJ1-5; there is no DNA to check the TCRdb D call of TRBD1. The CDR3 sequence is 16 residues long. This CDR3 reads CASRQNRFNSNQPQHF.

This rearrangement joins TRBV6-1 to TRBJ2-1; the TCRdb call, TRBD2, lacks DNA for checking. Germline V CDR1 and CDR2: MNHNS, SASEGT. This CDR3 is 14 amino acids long. This CDR3 is CASNSGGVLNEQFF.

V gene TRBV12-3 or TRBV12-4 combines with J gene TRBJ2-1. The CDR3 spans 16 residues. The CDR3 here is CASSLGRGSSYNEQFF.

The chain uses TRBV27 and TRBJ1-2; TCRdb's assignment of TRBD1 cannot be checked, as there is no DNA. Germline values: CDR1 MNHEY, CDR2 SMNVEV (reference sequence). There are 16 residues in the CDR3. CDR3 sequence: CASSPLPVTGGDGYTF.